These 13 T cell receptor beta chains were sequenced from one sample in a study of T cells in Graves' hyperthyroidism and ophthalmopathy (dated by TCRdb to about 2019). The protocol used for the library was multiplex PCR. Sequencing instrument: Illumina HiSeq 2000. TCR beta CDR3 regions were amplified from RNA transcripts. The TCR CDR3 was subjected to a first round of RT-PCR using the HTBI primer set and the Qiagen OneStep RT-PCR kit. TCRdb reworked the public reads: Q25 trimming with fastp, MiXCR clone assembly, productive beta chains retained. CDR3 protein sequences are deduplicated, and each keeps its most common genes and DNA. The table for this sample lists fewer than 900,000 distinct CDR3 sequences; under 20% of them were counted only once. The biggest ten clones account for roughly a sixth of the sample. The sequencing input was blood. These receptors came from a woman in her forties or fifties with Graves' hyperthyroidism that later progressed to Graves' ophthalmopathy.

This clonotype was found many times. The chain recombines TRBV24-1 with TRBJ2-5; TRBD1 matches 8 bases. Germline CDR1 KGHDR, CDR2 SFDVKD. The CDR3 extends over 15 amino acids. J lost 2 bases, V lost 2 bases, and 3 bases had no gene match. CDR3 sequence: CATSDWGQEQETQYF. The CDR3 DNA sequence: TGTGCCACCAGTGATTGGGGACAGGAGCAAGAGACCCAGTACTTC.

This chain links TRBV29-1 with TRBJ1-5; D perhaps matches TRBD1 (5 bases). V shed 6 bases and J shed 0 bases, with 12 bases lying between them. This CDR3 is built from 14 residues. Germline CDR1 is SQVTM and CDR2 is ANQGSEA. The CDR3: CSVADSYSNQPQHF. The CDR3 DNA reads as TGCAGCGTCGCTGACAGTTATAGCAATCAGCCCCAGCATTTT.

This clonotype was seen a few times. The V gene is TRBV6-1, the J gene TRBJ1-5; D is ambiguous. The V end was cut by 3 bases, the J end by 4 bases, with 10 bases between. This CDR3 region has 14 residues. Germline lookup yields CDR1 MNHNS and CDR2 SASEGT. CDR3 sequence (DNA): TGTGCCAGCAGTGAGAATCCGGTGAATCAGCCCCAGCATTTT. It is translated as CASSENPVNQPQHF.

This clonotype was detected only a few times. The chain combines TRBV6-1 with TRBJ2-6, with 10 nucleotides matching TRBD2. CDR3 length equals 16 residues. The germline V gene encodes CDR1 MNHNS and CDR2 SASEGT. V trimming: 10 bases; J trimming: 1 base; junction bases outside the gene matches: 7. CDR3 DNA sequence: TGTGCCACCACCAGCGGGGGGGCATCTGGGGCCAACGTCCTGACTTTC. It yields the protein CATTSGGASGANVLTF.

In its sample, this clonotype was seen many times. The V call is TRBV12-3 or TRBV12-4, the J call TRBJ1-1; D is uncertain. Trimming removed 3 bases at V and 1 base at J, with 9 bases between. The CDR3 has 14 amino acids. CDR3 bases: TGTGCCAGCAGTTTTCCTCCAGGGAACACTGAAGCTTTCTTT. It encodes CASSFPPGNTEAFF.

The CDR3 coding sequence is TGTGCCAGCAGCTCCCCCCACCGTAGCGGGGGGGCCACAGATACGCAGTATTTT. Its translation is CASSSPHRSGGATDTQYF. The chain uses TRBV11-2 and TRBJ2-3; 11 positions match TRBD2. From germline, CDR1 is SGHAT and CDR2 FQNNGV. After removal of 4 bases from V and 2 bases from J, the junction contained 11 bases not matched to a gene. This CDR3 comprises 18 residues.

This clonotype was detected many times. The V and J genes are TRBV7-9 and TRBJ2-1; D gene ambiguous. The CDR3 runs to 15 residues. Between the trimmed V and J ends, which lost 5 bases and 3 bases, there was a span of 14 bases. CDR1 SEHNR and CDR2 FQNEAQ come from the germline V gene (reference sequence). CDR3 in amino acids: CASSPPGPDYNEQFF. In DNA form, the CDR3 reads TGTGCCAGCAGCCCCCCAGGTCCCGACTACAATGAGCAGTTCTTC.

The V call is TRBV7-9, the J call TRBJ1-3; D is undetermined. There are 16 residues in the CDR3. From germline, CDR1 is SEHNR and CDR2 FQNEAQ (reference sequence). Trimming removed 4 bases at V and 1 base at J, with 14 bases between. The CDR3 protein is CASSSRNQESGNTIYF. The CDR3 region has the DNA TGTGCCAGCAGCTCACGAAACCAGGAATCTGGAAACACCATATATTTT.

This clonotype was recorded many times. This rearrangement joins TRBV2 to TRBJ2-3; 7 bases are a match to TRBD2. Germline V CDR1 and CDR2: SNHLY, FYNNEI. After removal of 7 bases from V and 2 bases from J, the junction contained 12 bases not matched to a gene. The CDR3 length is 16 residues. The CDR3 DNA follows: TGTGCCAGCAAATCCGGGACTATTATGACCACAGATACGCAGTATTTT. Protein: CASKSGTIMTTDTQYF.

This clonotype was seen many times. V and J are TRBV12-3 or TRBV12-4 and TRBJ2-1; 8 bases line up with TRBD2. The CDR3 is 12 residues long. V was clipped by 5 bases and J by 9 bases; unmatched bases: 3. For the CDR3, the DNA is TGTGCCAGCAGTCGGGGGGGGTTTGAGCAGTTCTTC. It specifies CASSRGGFEQFF.

This clonotype was observed many times. The chain couples TRBV12-3 or TRBV12-4 to TRBJ2-5; D is unclear. The CDR3 sequence is 13 residues long. The V and J ends lost 2 bases and 5 bases respectively, with 9 bases between them. As DNA, the CDR3 is TGTGCCAGCAGTTTATACTTTTGGGAGACCCAGTACTTC. Translated: CASSLYFWETQYF.

This clonotype was seen at least ten times. The chain couples TRBV6-1 to TRBJ1-2; perhaps TRBD1 as D (5 bases). In germline, CDR1 is MNHNS, CDR2 SASEGT. The CDR3 is made up of 13 amino acids. Trimming left V 1 base short and J 8 bases short, with 11 bases between. Written as DNA, the CDR3 is TGTGCCAGCAGTGAAGTCATGGGACTAGGCTACACCTTC. Protein: CASSEVMGLGYTF.

The chain carries TRBV29-1 and TRBJ2-5; D possibly corresponds to TRBD1 (5 bases). The germline V gene encodes CDR1 SQVTM and CDR2 ANQGSEA. The length of the CDR3 is 14 residues. Between the trimmed V and J ends, which lost 3 bases and 3 bases, there was a span of 14 bases. The CDR3 here is CSVDGVEGEETQYF. CDR3 DNA sequence: TGCAGCGTTGATGGGGTTGAAGGGGAAGAGACCCAGTACTTC.